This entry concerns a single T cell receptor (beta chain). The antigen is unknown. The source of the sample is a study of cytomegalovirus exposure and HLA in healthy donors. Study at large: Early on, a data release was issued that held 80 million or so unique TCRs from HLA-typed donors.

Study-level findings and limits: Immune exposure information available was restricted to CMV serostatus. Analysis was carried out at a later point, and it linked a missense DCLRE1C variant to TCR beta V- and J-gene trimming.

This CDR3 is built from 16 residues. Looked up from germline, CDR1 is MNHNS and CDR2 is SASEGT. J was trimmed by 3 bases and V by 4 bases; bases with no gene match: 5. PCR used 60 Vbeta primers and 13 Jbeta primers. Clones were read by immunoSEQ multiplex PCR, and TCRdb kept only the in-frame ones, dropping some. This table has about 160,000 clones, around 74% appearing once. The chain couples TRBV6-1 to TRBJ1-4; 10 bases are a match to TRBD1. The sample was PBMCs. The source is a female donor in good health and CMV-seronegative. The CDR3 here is CASSGTGGPANEKLFF. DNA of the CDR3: TGTGCCAGCAGTGGGACAGGGGGTCCAGCTAATGAAAAACTGTTTTTT.